The clone carrying this TCR beta chain was detected once. The protocol was immunoSEQ multiplex PCR, while the TCRdb copy is restricted to in-frame clones and leaves out a portion. This table has around 67,000 clones, roughly nine tenths appearing once. The data derive from a study of T cells after somatic rescue of genetic block. Germline trimming cut 3 bases from V and 7 bases from J; bases unmatched to any gene: 8. The CDR3 is 16 amino acids. Germline lookup yields CDR1 LNHNV and CDR2 YYDKDF (reference sequence). This clonotype was obtained from a man aged 40-49 years. The gene calls are TRBV15 and TRBJ2-1; 11 bases are shared with TRBD2. Material: peripheral blood mononuclear cells (PBMCs). The CDR3 reads CATSRPGLAERNEQFF. The CDR3 DNA reads as TGTGCCACCAGCAGGCCGGGACTAGCGGAAAGGAATGAGCAGTTCTTC. Using reference TRBV15 and TRBJ2-1 for the parts outside the CDR3, the full variable domain is DAMVIQNPRYQVTQFGKPVTLSCSQTLNHNVMYWYQQKSSQAPKLLFHYYDKDFNNEADTPDNFQSRRPNTSFCFLDIRSPGLGDTAMYLCATSRPGLAERNEQFFGPGTRLTVL.